Presented here are 26 T cell receptor beta chains from one specimen sequenced in a study of T cells after posttransplantation cyclophosphamide. Busulfan-fludarabine conditioning, marrow transplant, and cyclophosphamide on days +3 and +4 were administered. Clones were sequenced by immunoSEQ multiplex PCR, and TCRdb holds only the in-frame ones, with some missing. In total the sample includes roughly 25,000 clones, none of them seen once. This specimen consisted of PBMCs, obtained after allogeneic stem cell transplant with posttransplant cyclophosphamide. The receptors here all came from a male patient in his late teens or twenties who received an allogeneic stem cell transplant from a related donor, was CMV-positive, and had no GVHD. Part of the T cell pool may stem from the graft donor.

This clone has at least ten counts. The V and J genes are TRBV2 and TRBJ1-3; 7 bases line up with TRBD1. CDR1 is SNHLY and CDR2 is FYNNEI in the germline V gene. CDR3 length: 15 residues. V lost 5 bases, J lost 5 bases, and 9 bases stayed unmatched. CDR3 region: CASSPGQSPRNTIYF. DNA for the CDR3: TGTGCCAGCAGTCCGGGACAGTCTCCGAGAAACACCATATATTTT.

This clone was observed at least ten times. The chain uses TRBV4-1 and TRBJ2-7, with D perhaps TRBD1 (6 bases). Germline assignment: CDR1 MGHRA and CDR2 YSYEKL. The V gene lost 0 bases and the J gene lost 2 bases, with 14 bases spanning the gap. The CDR3 is made up of 16 amino acids. DNA for the CDR3: TGCGCCAGCAGCCAAGAAAGGGCCAGGGGAACCTACGAGCAGTACTTC. It encodes CASSQERARGTYEQYF.

The sample holds many counts of this clone. The chain combines TRBV19 with TRBJ1-3; D is perhaps TRBD1 (5 bases). The ends were cut back, 6 bases at V and 3 bases at J, with 12 bases in the middle. This CDR3 is 14 amino acids long. In germline, CDR1 is LNHDA, CDR2 SQIVND (reference sequence). The CDR3 protein is CASRNPGIGNTIYF. In DNA, the CDR3 is TGTGCCAGTAGGAACCCAGGGATTGGAAACACCATATATTTT.

This clone was seen repeatedly, ten times or more. This chain uses TRBV7-6 with TRBJ2-3; 7 bases map to TRBD1. The CDR3 contains 15 residues. The V gene end was trimmed by 5 bases and the J gene end by 0 bases; junction bases not matched to a gene: 5. Per germline, CDR1 SGHVS and CDR2 FNYEAQ. CDR3 sequence (DNA): TGTGCCAGCAGCCCGACAGGGAAGAGCACAGATACGCAGTATTTT. This codes for CASSPTGKSTDTQYF.

Ten or more counts support this clone. The rearrangement uses TRBV6-5 and TRBJ1-3; 8 positions match TRBD1. Germline CDR1 is MNHEY and CDR2 is SVGAGI. V trimming: 10 bases; J trimming: 0 bases; junction bases outside the gene matches: 8. CDR3 length equals 15 residues. Here the CDR3 reads CATIQGAYSGNTIYF. In DNA form, the CDR3 reads TGTGCCACGATTCAGGGGGCTTACTCTGGAAACACCATATATTTT.

This clone was detected ten times or more. V and J are TRBV30 and TRBJ1-5, with TRBD1 identical over 8 bases. V trimming: 3 bases; J trimming: 6 bases; junction bases outside the gene matches: 7. This CDR3 region has 14 residues. Germline assignment: CDR1 GTSNPN and CDR2 SVGIG (reference sequence). The CDR3 nucleotides read TGTGCCTGGAGCCCTCCGGACAGGGTTCAGCCCCAGCATTTT. Its protein product is CAWSPPDRVQPQHF.

This clone came up many times. V and J are TRBV6-1 and TRBJ2-3, with 8 bases aligning to TRBD2. Germline CDR1 reads MNHNS; CDR2 reads SASEGT. There are 17 residues in the CDR3. The junction had 5 bases not matched to a gene; V was cut back by 0 bases and J by 0 bases. DNA for the CDR3: TGTGCCAGCAGTGAAGCCCCGACTAGCGCTAGCACAGATACGCAGTATTTT. The encoded protein is CASSEAPTSASTDTQYF.

This clone was counted many times. This chain uses TRBV6-6 with TRBJ2-1, with 8 positions matching TRBD2. CDR3 length equals 14 residues. V was pared by 10 bases and J by 10 bases, with 15 bases of the junction left unmatched. CDR1 and CDR2 from the germline V gene are MNHNY and SVGAGI (reference sequence). The CDR3 sequence is CATIAFAGGREQFF. Written as DNA, the CDR3 is TGTGCCACCATTGCTTTTGCGGGAGGACGAGAGCAGTTCTTC.

This clone appeared many times. CDR3 in DNA: TGTGCCAGCACTGCCCGGGCCCCCTGGGGCCCTAATGAAAAACTGTTTTTT. Its translation is CASTARAPWGPNEKLFF. This rearrangement joins TRBV2 to TRBJ1-4; possible D gene TRBD1, 5 bases. Trimming removed 7 bases from V and 3 bases from J, with 21 bases in between. CDR3 length: 17 residues. Germline values: CDR1 SNHLY, CDR2 FYNNEI.

This clone was seen ten or more times. This chain uses TRBV7-2 with TRBJ2-7, with 13 nucleotides matching TRBD2. Germline lookup yields CDR1 SGHTA and CDR2 FQGNSA. The V gene end was trimmed by 0 bases and the J gene end by 6 bases; junction bases not matched to a gene: 5. The CDR3 totals 16 residues. The CDR3 loop reads CASSLATSGRGREQYF. For the CDR3, the DNA is TGTGCCAGCAGCTTAGCCACTAGCGGGAGGGGCCGCGAGCAGTACTTC.

This clone was counted many times. The chain combines TRBV7-8 with TRBJ1-5; 8 positions match TRBD1. The CDR3 loop spans 14 amino acids. Germline lookup yields CDR1 SGHVS and CDR2 FQNEAQ. The trim removed 3 bases at V and 2 bases at J, leaving 0 bases unmatched. CDR3 DNA sequence: TGTGCCAGCAGCTTGGGACAGGGCAATCAGCCCCAGCATTTT. It is translated as CASSLGQGNQPQHF.

This clone was seen many times. The gene calls are TRBV5-6 and TRBJ2-2; 14 bases fit TRBD2. The germline CDR1 and CDR2 sequences are SGHDT and YYEEEE. The V and J ends lost 3 bases and 3 bases, in that order; junction bases with no gene match: 7. This CDR3 is 18 amino acids long. As DNA, the CDR3 is TGTGCCAGCAGCTGGGGGGGACTAGCGGGGGATTACACCGGGGAGCTGTTTTTT. Translated, it gives CASSWGGLAGDYTGELFF.

This clone was counted many times. The CDR3 protein is CASRLGPGQDLYEQYF. The CDR3 DNA sequence: TGTGCAAGTCGCTTAGGTCCGGGACAGGACCTCTACGAGCAGTACTTC. The chain employs TRBV12-2 and TRBJ2-7; the table gives TRBD1 as D, unverified against the DNA. TRBV12-2 is classified as a pseudogene. This CDR3 spans 16 amino acids.

This clone was seen ten or more times. This rearrangement joins TRBV14 to TRBJ2-3; 10 bases are a match to TRBD2. V was pared by 4 bases and J by 7 bases, with 11 bases of the junction left unmatched. Germline loops: CDR1 SGHDN, CDR2 FVKESK. CDR3 length equals 16 residues. The CDR3 nucleotides are TGTGCCAGCAGCCTAGTGGTAGCGGGAGGAGGGAATACGCAGTATTTT. It yields the protein CASSLVVAGGGNTQYF.

This clone was seen at least ten times. CDR3 protein: CASSTQGAWPGELFF. As DNA, the CDR3 is TGTGCCAGCAGCACACAGGGGGCATGGCCCGGGGAGCTGTTTTTT. This chain connects TRBV9 to TRBJ2-2; 9 bases fit TRBD1. Germline assignment: CDR1 SGDLS and CDR2 YYNGEE. CDR3 length: 15 residues. The J segment lost 6 bases and the V segment lost 4 bases, leaving 7 bases of the junction unmatched.

This clone was detected many times. The chain joins TRBV4-3 to TRBJ2-7, with 8 bases matching TRBD1. Trimming removed 4 bases from V and 6 bases from J; junction bases left unmatched: 5. Germline V gene lookup returns CDR1 LGHNA and CDR2 YSLEER. CDR3 length equals 13 residues. Here the CDR3 DNA reads TGCGCCAGCAGCCTAGGACAGGGCGGCGAGCAGTACTTC. Amino acids: CASSLGQGGEQYF.

This clone came up many times. The chain combines TRBV7-2 with TRBJ1-1, with 7 bases lining up with TRBD1. Losses at the gene ends were 1 base for V and 3 bases for J; bases not matched to a gene: 14. Germline CDR1 SGHTA, CDR2 FQGNSA. CDR3 length equals 18 residues. In DNA form, the CDR3 reads TGTGCCAGCAGCTTAGGGGTTTGGCAAGGGGGCGAAGACACTGAAGCTTTCTTT. This gives the protein CASSLGVWQGGEDTEAFF.

This clone was seen many times. V and J are TRBV11-2 and TRBJ1-6; D is unresolved. The CDR3 extends over 16 amino acids. The V and J ends lost 2 bases and 4 bases respectively, with 12 bases between them. Germline V gene sequence: CDR1 SGHAT, CDR2 FQNNGV. The CDR3 region has the DNA TGTGCCAGCAGCTTAATCAGTGGGCAGTATAATTCACCCCTCCACTTT. Protein sequence: CASSLISGQYNSPLHF.

This clone was found many times. The chain uses TRBV5-1 and TRBJ1-3; D remains ambiguous. Germline values: CDR1 SGHRS, CDR2 YFSETQ. The CDR3 runs to 16 residues. Trimming left V 0 bases short and J 2 bases short, with 12 bases between. The CDR3 sequence is CASSLGTDYAGNTIYF. CDR3 in DNA: TGCGCCAGCAGCTTGGGAACGGACTATGCTGGAAACACCATATATTTT.

This clone was observed at least ten times. The rearrangement uses TRBV6-5 and TRBJ2-7, with TRBD2 matching over 7 bases. Germline V lookup: CDR1 MNHEY, CDR2 SVGAGI. The J segment lost 6 bases and the V segment lost 6 bases, leaving 5 bases of the junction unmatched. This CDR3 comprises 12 residues. CDR3 nucleotides: TGTGCCAGCAGGGTTGGGGGGGGCGAGCAGTACTTC. Translated, it gives CASRVGGGEQYF.

There are many counts of this clone. The gene calls are TRBV7-2 and TRBJ1-5, with TRBD1 identical over 10 bases. The CDR3 spans 17 residues. The germline V gene has CDR1 SGHTA and CDR2 FQGNSA. V shed 5 bases and J 6 bases; nucleotides not matched to a gene: 13. The CDR3 nucleotides are TGTGCCAGCAGCCATACGGCGACAGGGGGCGGGAGTCAGCCCCAGCATTTT. It yields the protein CASSHTATGGGSQPQHF. Complete variable domain (other parts from reference TRBV7-2 and TRBJ1-5): GAGVSQSPSNKVTEKGKDVELRCDPISGHTALYWYRQSLGQGLEFLIYFQGNSAPDKSGLPSDRFSAERTGGSVSTLTIQRTQQEDSAVYLCASSHTATGGGSQPQHFGDGTRLSIL.

At least ten counts were recorded for this clone. The rearrangement uses TRBV10-2 and TRBJ2-2; 10 bases line up with TRBD1. The V segment lost 5 bases and the J segment 5 bases; nucleotides outside the gene matches: 5. This CDR3 has 15 amino acids. CDR1 is WSHSY, CDR2 SAAADI, per germline. Here the CDR3 reads CASSPGTGVTGELFF. The CDR3 nucleotides read TGCGCCAGCAGTCCCGGGACAGGGGTGACCGGGGAGCTGTTTTTT.

There are many counts of this clone. This chain links TRBV11-2 with TRBJ2-7; possible D gene TRBD1, 5 bases. CDR3 length equals 14 residues. V dropped 5 bases and J dropped 7 bases, with 18 bases sitting between them. From germline, CDR1 is SGHAT and CDR2 FQNNGV. CDR3 amino acids: CASSLLVGASEQYF. CDR3 DNA: TGTGCCAGCAGCCTGTTAGTAGGGGCGAGTGAGCAGTACTTC.

This clone was found many times. The chain couples TRBV11-1 to TRBJ2-1, with a tentative D call TRBD2 (5 bases). Germline CDR1 SGHAT, CDR2 FQDESV (reference sequence). The V and J ends lost 7 bases and 8 bases respectively, with 21 bases between them. The CDR3 length is 15 residues. The chain's CDR3 is CASKKAGILGHEQFF. The CDR3 DNA reads TGTGCCAGCAAAAAGGCCGGGATTCTGGGCCATGAGCAGTTCTTC. Looking up the rest from reference TRBV11-1 and TRBJ2-1 gives the full variable domain: EAEVAQSPRYKITEKSQAVAFWCDPISGHATLYWYRQILGQGPELLVQFQDESVVDDSQLPKDRFSAERLKGVDSTLKIQPAELGDSAMYLCASKKAGILGHEQFFGPGTRLTVL.

The sample holds many counts of this clone. This chain uses TRBV7-8 with TRBJ2-7; 7 nucleotides match TRBD1. V was clipped by 5 bases and J by 2 bases; unmatched bases: 9. CDR3 length: 15 amino acids. Looked up from germline, CDR1 is SGHVS and CDR2 is FQNEAQ. The CDR3 is CASSPPWDRAYEQYF. As DNA, the CDR3 is TGTGCCAGCAGCCCCCCCTGGGACAGAGCCTACGAGCAGTACTTC.

This clone was detected ten times or more. The chain couples TRBV4-1 to TRBJ2-5, with TRBD1 identical over 7 bases. Trimming at V came to 1 base and at J to 5 bases, leaving 4 bases not matched to a gene. The CDR3 sequence is 14 residues long. The germline gives CDR1 MGHRA, CDR2 YSYEKL. CDR3 bases: TGCGCCAGCAGCCAAGTGTCGACAGGGGAGACCCAGTACTTC. Its protein is CASSQVSTGETQYF.